The 16 T cell receptor beta chains below come from one sample, sequenced in a study of blood T cell repertoires in COVID-19. Produced via immunoSEQ multiplex PCR; TCRdb's table is partial and in-frame only. The data contain 150,000 or so clones, 85% to 95% of them singletons. The sequencing sample was made of peripheral blood. The source is a woman aged 45-59 years with acute or convalescent COVID-19.

The chain carries TRBV6-5 and TRBJ2-3; weak D call: TRBD1 (5 bases). From germline, CDR1 is MNHEY and CDR2 SVGAGI. The V end was cut by 0 bases, the J end by 14 bases, with 15 bases between. The CDR3 is 13 residues long. The CDR3: CASSYSGYDSLYF. The CDR3 DNA reads as TGTGCCAGCAGTTACTCGGGGTATGACAGTTTGTATTTT.

This clone has just one count. The chain couples TRBV6-5 to TRBJ2-2; D may be TRBD1 (7 bases). Germline loops: CDR1 MNHEY, CDR2 SVGAGI. Trimming stripped 6 bases from V and 4 bases from J, with 12 bases between. CDR3 length equals 14 residues. CDR3 nucleotide sequence: TGTGCCAGCAGCGACAGGGAGGTCACCGGGGAGCTGTTTTTT. It translates to CASSDREVTGELFF.

The V call is TRBV11-3, the J call TRBJ1-5; no clear D gene. Trimming left V 5 bases short and J 2 bases short, with 16 bases between. Germline V gene lookup returns CDR1 SGHNT and CDR2 YENEEA. The CDR3 sequence is 16 residues long. Written as DNA, the CDR3 is TGTGCCAGCAGCCCGCGGGCCCGAGGTCGCAATCAGCCCCAGCATTTT. It translates to CASSPRARGRNQPQHF.

This chain uses TRBV18 with TRBJ2-3, with 8 bases aligning to TRBD1. This CDR3 is built from 14 residues. CDR1 KGHSH and CDR2 LQKENI come from the germline V gene. J lost 7 bases, V lost 6 bases, and 9 bases had no gene match. For the CDR3, the DNA is TGTGCCAGCTCGACCGGGACAGGAGCAAATACGCAGTATTTT. This gives the protein CASSTGTGANTQYF.

The chain recombines TRBV7-2 with TRBJ1-1; D is ambiguous. V gave up 5 bases and J gave up 0 bases, with 7 bases separating them. This CDR3 comprises 13 residues. In germline, CDR1 is SGHTA, CDR2 FQGNSA. Here the CDR3 DNA reads TGTGCCAGCAGCCCTGACATGAACACTGAAGCTTTCTTT. Translated: CASSPDMNTEAFF.

The chain has TRBV2 and TRBJ1-2, with D hard to call. The V gene lost 7 bases and the J gene lost 3 bases, with 9 bases spanning the gap. The CDR3 is 12 amino acids. Germline loops: CDR1 SNHLY, CDR2 FYNNEI. DNA of the CDR3: TGTGCCAGCAAAGACACTGACTATGGCTACACCTTC. Protein: CASKDTDYGYTF.

The V call is TRBV7-2, the J call TRBJ1-1; D call uncertain. Germline V gene lookup returns CDR1 SGHTA and CDR2 FQGNSA. V lost 5 bases to trimming and J lost 3 bases, with 10 bases between them. The CDR3 runs to 13 residues. Written as DNA, the CDR3 is TGTGCCAGCAGCGCCGGAGATTACACTGAAGCTTTCTTT. Translating gives CASSAGDYTEAFF.

The chain links TRBV21-1 to TRBJ2-1; the table calls TRBD1, which could not be checked here. TRBV21-1 is assigned pseudogene status. This CDR3 spans 16 amino acids. CDR3 bases: TGTGCCAGCAGCAAAGGTCGGACAAGCCCAGTGGTTGAGCAGTTCTTC. Residues: CASSKGRTSPVVEQFF.

This clone turned up a few times. The V call is TRBV20-1, the J call TRBJ2-1; 9 positions agree with TRBD2. There are 15 residues in the CDR3. V gave up 3 bases and J gave up 7 bases; unmatched junction bases: 10. Germline V gene data show CDR1 as DFQATT and CDR2 as SNEGSKA (reference sequence). Here the CDR3 reads CSASPSGNWINEQFF. CDR3 DNA sequence: TGCAGTGCTAGTCCTAGCGGGAATTGGATTAATGAGCAGTTCTTC.

This chain uses TRBV28 with TRBJ2-2; 7 bases are shared with TRBD1. The germline CDR1 and CDR2 sequences are MDHEN and SYDVKM. CDR3 length: 19 amino acids. The ends lost 10 bases at V and 7 bases at J; junction bases unmatched: 27. CDR3 loop: CATLAGPRARGFLFGELFF. The CDR3 region has the DNA TGTGCCACCCTCGCCGGGCCTAGGGCCAGGGGGTTTTTGTTCGGGGAGCTGTTTTTT.

The CDR3 sequence: CSAERATQYF. For the CDR3, the DNA is TGCAGTGCTGAGCGGGCCACGCAGTATTTT. V is TRBV20-1 and J is TRBJ2-3; D is perhaps TRBD2 (6 bases). The CDR3 runs 10 residues. Germline CDR1 and CDR2: DFQATT and SNEGSKA (reference sequence). V was clipped by 5 bases and J by 9 bases, with 9 bases between them.

This chain joins TRBV28 and TRBJ2-2, with 7 nucleotides matching TRBD1. From germline, CDR1 is MDHEN and CDR2 SYDVKM. CDR3 length: 18 amino acids. The ends lost 4 bases at V and 2 bases at J; junction bases unmatched: 13. The DNA for the CDR3 is TGTGCCAGCAGTTCGGTAACAGGGGCCGCGTTCAACACCGGGGAGCTGTTTTTT. It is translated as CASSSVTGAAFNTGELFF.

J is TRBJ1-2 and V is TRBV5-4; 8 bases agree with TRBD1. V lost 1 base, J lost 6 bases, and 5 bases stayed unmatched. The CDR3 has 14 residues. Germline CDR1 SGHNT, CDR2 YYREEE (reference sequence). CDR3 in amino acids: CASSLIGTGDGYTF. CDR3 bases: TGTGCCAGCAGCTTGATCGGGACAGGTGATGGCTACACCTTC.

The J gene is TRBJ2-6, the V gene TRBV3-1 (or the pseudogene TRBV3-2); a possible D gene is TRBD2 (5 bases). The CDR3 loop spans 19 amino acids. V lost 0 bases and J lost 0, with 15 bases in between. Germline assignment: CDR1 LGHDT and CDR2 YNNKEL (reference sequence). As DNA, the CDR3 is TGTGCCAGCAGCCAAGATGTGCGGGTCCCCCTCTCTGGGGCCAACGTCCTGACTTTC. It translates to CASSQDVRVPLSGANVLTF.

The rearrangement uses TRBV27 and TRBJ1-2; 9 bases are a match to TRBD1. The trim removed 6 bases at V and 6 bases at J, leaving 5 bases unmatched. The CDR3 consists of 13 residues. The germline gives CDR1 MNHEY, CDR2 SMNVEV (reference sequence). The CDR3 spells CASRTGGGNGYTF. CDR3 DNA: TGTGCCAGCAGGACAGGGGGTGGGAATGGCTACACCTTC.

The count of this clone is one. The chain carries TRBV7-3 and TRBJ2-1; D not resolved. Looked up from germline, CDR1 is SGHTA and CDR2 is FQGTGA. This CDR3 has 14 residues. Trimming left V 5 bases short and J 0 bases short, with 8 bases between. CDR3 coding DNA: TGTGCCAGCAGCCCCTACAGCTCCTACAATGAGCAGTTCTTC. As protein: CASSPYSSYNEQFF.